The 6 T cell receptor beta chains below come from one sample, sequenced in a study of T cells in Graves' hyperthyroidism and ophthalmopathy. TCR beta CDR3 regions were amplified from RNA transcripts. During a first-round RT-PCR of the TCR CDR3, the HTBI primer set was used. TCRdb redid the calling of the multiplex PCR reads with MiXCR, one entry per CDR3 protein. The repertoire holds under 650,000 distinct CDR3 sequences, 15% to 20% seen once, with over 3.5% in the top ten. The sequenced material came from blood. The source is a woman in her thirties with Graves' hyperthyroidism.

This rearrangement joins TRBV11-2 to TRBJ2-7; maybe TRBD1 (5 bases). Germline V gene lookup returns CDR1 SGHAT and CDR2 FQNNGV. The CDR3 length is 15 residues. V lost 5 bases and J 2 bases, leaving 16 bases between the germline ends. Here the CDR3 reads CASSRRLGPPYEQYF. In DNA form, the CDR3 reads TGTGCCAGCAGCCGACGTTTGGGGCCCCCCTACGAGCAGTACTTC.

Ten or more counts support this clonotype. The J gene is TRBJ2-7, the V gene TRBV30; D may be TRBD1 (6 bases). The V gene's germline CDR1 is GTSNPN and CDR2 SVGIG (reference sequence). This CDR3 region has 12 residues. With 1 base removed from V and 4 bases from J, the gap between germline ends came to 8 bases. This CDR3 is CAWSAQGYEQYF. In DNA, the CDR3 is TGTGCCTGGAGTGCACAGGGTTACGAGCAGTACTTC. The entire variable domain, with the rest obtained from reference TRBV30 and TRBJ2-7, is as follows: SQTIHQWPATLVQPVGSPLSLECTVEGTSNPNLYWYRQAAGRGLQLLFYSVGIGQISSEVPQNLSASRPQDRQFILSSKKLLLSDSGFYLCAWSAQGYEQYFGPGTRLTVT.

At least ten counts were recorded for this clonotype. The rearrangement uses TRBV12-3 or TRBV12-4 and TRBJ1-2; perhaps TRBD1 as D (5 bases). The CDR3 covers 15 residues. Trimming stripped 7 bases from V and 2 bases from J, with 17 bases between. Here the CDR3 reads CASTDWGEGNYGYTF. In DNA, the CDR3 is TGTGCCAGCACTGATTGGGGGGAGGGGAACTATGGCTACACCTTC.

The chain has TRBV28 and TRBJ1-5; D not resolved. Germline-derived CDR1 and CDR2 are MDHEN and SYDVKM. The CDR3 length is 16 residues. V lost 5 bases to trimming and J lost 6 bases, with 20 bases between them. This chain's CDR3 is CASSPPDSRGGQPQHF. The CDR3 DNA sequence: TGTGCCAGCAGTCCCCCGGACTCAAGAGGCGGTCAGCCCCAGCATTTT.

This clonotype appeared many times. The genes are TRBV5-6 and TRBJ1-1, with a weak D call TRBD1 (6 bases). Trimming left V 2 bases short and J 1 base short, with 12 bases between. Per germline, CDR1 SGHDT and CDR2 YYEEEE. The CDR3 is 15 amino acids. For the CDR3, the DNA is TGTGCCAGCAGCTTTCAGGGGAGGAAGAACACTGAAGCTTTCTTT. Protein: CASSFQGRKNTEAFF.

This clonotype was seen at least ten times. The rearrangement links TRBV12-3 or TRBV12-4 to TRBJ2-1, with 14 bases lining up with TRBD2. Trimming took 3 bases from V and 2 from J; bases not matched to a gene: 3. CDR3 length equals 17 residues. The CDR3 bases are TGTGCCAGCAGTTTCGGGACTAGCGGGAGTCCCTACAATGAGCAGTTCTTC. Amino acids: CASSFGTSGSPYNEQFF.